The 29 T cell receptor beta chains below all came from one sample that was sequenced in a study of T cell responses to AZD1222 COVID-19 vaccine. TCRdb keeps only in-frame clones here, not all; method: immunoSEQ multiplex PCR. The repertoire holds approximately 110,000 clones, with approximately 84% as singletons. The input for sequencing was peripheral blood, taken on day 0 of AZD1222 vaccination. The receptors were gathered from an adult in good health.

This CDR3 is CASSRLSTVNTEAFF. Written as DNA, the CDR3 is TGTGCCAGCAGCCGGCTCTCGACAGTGAACACTGAAGCTTTCTTT. V is TRBV7-3 and J is TRBJ1-1; D may be TRBD1 (5 bases). V was pared by 5 bases and J by 0 bases, with 13 bases between. The CDR3 sequence is 15 residues long. Per germline, CDR1 SGHTA and CDR2 FQGTGA.

This clone came up a few times. The CDR3 DNA reads as TGTGCCAGCAGCCGGATCATCGGGACGAACACTGAAGCTTTCTTT. Protein sequence: CASSRIIGTNTEAFF. J is TRBJ1-1 and V is TRBV7-9, with D tentatively TRBD1 (5 bases). Germline lookup yields CDR1 SEHNR and CDR2 FQNEAQ (reference sequence). V was pared by 5 bases and J by 1 base, with 14 bases between. The CDR3 has 15 residues.

The J gene is TRBJ1-1, the V gene TRBV19, with 11 bases identical to TRBD1. This CDR3 has 14 amino acids. From germline, CDR1 is LNHDA and CDR2 SQIVND (reference sequence). Trimming cost V 7 bases and J 5 bases; bases outside gene matches: 6. The CDR3 DNA sequence: TGTGCCAGTACCCGGACAGGGGGCGGGACTGAAGCTTTCTTT. It yields the protein CASTRTGGGTEAFF. Drawing the rest from reference TRBV19 and TRBJ1-1, the complete variable domain is DGGITQSPKYLFRKEGQNVTLSCEQNLNHDAMYWYRQDPGQGLRLIYYSQIVNDFQKGDIAEGYSVSREKKESFPLTVTSAQKNPTAFYLCASTRTGGGTEAFFGQGTRLTVV.

This rearrangement joins TRBV30 to TRBJ1-2; a possible D gene is TRBD1 (5 bases). There are 12 residues in the CDR3. V lost 4 bases, J lost 4 bases, and 10 bases lay in between. Germline CDR1 and CDR2: GTSNPN and SVGIG (reference sequence). The CDR3 DNA is TGTGCCTGGAAACACGGGGGCTATGGCTACACCTTC. Translating gives CAWKHGGYGYTF.

This clone has only a few counts. This chain uses TRBV6-5 with TRBJ1-1; the D is unclear. Trimming took 6 bases from V and 1 from J, leaving 15 bases between them. CDR1 and CDR2 from the germline V gene are MNHEY and SVGAGI. CDR3 size: 15 residues. The CDR3 sequence: CASRAGSAGNTEAFF. The CDR3 nucleotides are TGTGCCAGCAGGGCCGGGTCGGCCGGGAACACTGAAGCTTTCTTT.

V is TRBV29-1 and J is TRBJ2-1; TRBD1 matches 8 bases. The V segment lost 8 bases and the J segment 4 bases; nucleotides outside the gene matches: 19. Looked up from germline, CDR1 is SQVTM and CDR2 is ANQGSEA. This CDR3 comprises 17 residues. The CDR3 DNA is TGCAGCCCCAAGGGGGGCAGGGGGCCGGTGCGGTACAATGAGCAGTTCTTC. It is translated as CSPKGGRGPVRYNEQFF.

The chain employs TRBV6-2 or TRBV6-3 and TRBJ1-1; D remains ambiguous. V was clipped by 2 bases and J by 6 bases, with 7 bases between them. The CDR3 covers 12 residues. In germline, CDR1 is MNHEY, CDR2 SVGEGT. The CDR3 nucleotides read TGTGCCAGCAGTTACGGTGCGGCTGAAGCTTTCTTT. This encodes CASSYGAAEAFF.

V usage is TRBV7-6 and J usage is TRBJ2-7; no reliable D call. This CDR3 has 13 amino acids. CDR1 is SGHVS and CDR2 is FNYEAQ in the germline V gene. The germline V and J ends were trimmed by 1 base and 3 bases, with 7 bases remaining between them. CDR3 DNA: TGTGCCAGCAGCTTAGGACGCCTCTACGAGCAGTACTTC. It yields the protein CASSLGRLYEQYF. Using reference TRBV7-6 and TRBJ2-7 for the parts outside the CDR3, the full variable domain is GAGVSQSPRYKVTKRGQDVALRCDPISGHVSLYWYRQALGQGPEFLTYFNYEAQQDKSGLPNDRFSAERPEGSISTLTIQRTEQRDSAMYRCASSLGRLYEQYFGPGTRLTVT.

The chain joins TRBV10-1 to TRBJ2-7, with a possible D match to TRBD2 (5 bases). This CDR3 contains 14 residues. CDR1 WNHNN and CDR2 SYGVQD come from the germline V gene (reference sequence). V gave up 6 bases and J gave up 0 bases, with 12 bases separating them. CDR3 protein: CASSPGLSSYEQYF. In DNA, the CDR3 is TGCGCCAGCAGCCCTGGACTGAGCTCCTACGAGCAGTACTTC.

The chain couples TRBV4-3 to TRBJ1-3, with TRBD1 matching over 7 bases. The J segment lost 4 bases and the V segment lost 0 bases, leaving 12 bases of the junction unmatched. This CDR3 spans 18 amino acids. Per the germline V gene, CDR1 is LGHNA and CDR2 is YSLEER. CDR3 DNA: TGCGCCAGCAGCCAAGACAGCACAGGGGCGGGCCGCGGAAACACCATATATTTT. Translated, it gives CASSQDSTGAGRGNTIYF.

The genes are TRBV4-1 and TRBJ2-7, with 10 bases that match TRBD1. The V and J ends lost 4 bases and 3 bases, in that order; junction bases with no gene match: 6. Germline assignment: CDR1 MGHRA and CDR2 YSYEKL. This CDR3 comprises 15 residues. CDR3 bases: TGCGCCAGCAGCCGAACGGGACAGGGGCTCTACGAGCAGTACTTC. Its translation is CASSRTGQGLYEQYF.

This clone has just a few counts. CDR3 coding DNA: TGTGCCAGCAGTCGCGGGACTAGCGGGACCTACGAGCAGTACTTC. Translation gives CASSRGTSGTYEQYF. The V call is TRBV6-2 or TRBV6-3, the J call TRBJ2-7, with 13 bases lining up with TRBD2. Losses at the gene ends were 5 bases for V and 2 bases for J; bases not matched to a gene: 3. Germline V gene sequence: CDR1 MNHEY, CDR2 SVGEGT. This CDR3 is 15 amino acids long.

This clone was seen a single time. The genes are TRBV4-2 and TRBJ1-4; weak D call: TRBD1 (5 bases). The CDR3 is made up of 16 amino acids. Germline V lookup: CDR1 LGHNA, CDR2 YNFKEQ. Trimming took off 1 base at V and 1 base at J, with 10 bases between the two ends. CDR3 in DNA: TGTGCCAGCAGCCAAGCGGGGGGGATAACTAATGAAAAACTGTTTTTT. Translation gives CASSQAGGITNEKLFF.

The chain employs TRBV29-1 and TRBJ2-3; D not certain. This CDR3 region has 14 residues. V was shortened by 2 bases and J by 1 base, with 10 bases between the two germline ends. Per the germline V gene, CDR1 is SQVTM and CDR2 is ANQGSEA. DNA for the CDR3: TGCAGCGTTGAAACCAGACCCCGCACAGATACGCAGTATTTT. This codes for CSVETRPRTDTQYF.

The rearrangement joins TRBV29-1 to TRBJ2-2; a weak D match, TRBD1 (5 bases). Trimming removed 3 bases at V and 0 bases at J, with 8 bases between. Germline values: CDR1 SQVTM, CDR2 ANQGSEA. The CDR3 extends over 14 amino acids. The CDR3 is CSVDVTANTGELFF. The CDR3 coding sequence is TGCAGCGTTGACGTGACAGCGAACACCGGGGAGCTGTTTTTT.

Note on this clone: This CDR3 is also generated by other DNA sequences in the sample. The genes are TRBV6-1 and TRBJ2-6, with D possibly matching TRBD1 (6 bases). The CDR3 totals 16 residues. V was clipped by 4 bases and J by 0 bases, with 10 bases between them. The V gene's germline CDR1 is MNHNS and CDR2 SASEGT. This CDR3 is CASSGGQNSGANVLTF. The CDR3 DNA sequence: TGTGCCAGCAGTGGGGGACAAAACTCTGGGGCCAACGTCCTGACTTTC.

This clone occurred once. The chain carries TRBV18 and TRBJ1-3, with D maybe TRBD1 (6 bases). This CDR3 has 16 amino acids. The germline V and J ends were trimmed by 3 bases and 0 bases, with 12 bases remaining between them. Germline V gives CDR1 KGHSH, CDR2 LQKENI. CDR3 sequence (DNA): TGTGCCAGCTCACCCTCGACAGGCCTCTCTGGAAACACCATATATTTT. Translation gives CASSPSTGLSGNTIYF.

The chain carries TRBV7-2 and TRBJ2-2; D may be TRBD2 (6 bases). V was trimmed by 2 bases and J by 6 bases, leaving 19 bases between them. Germline loops: CDR1 SGHTA, CDR2 FQGNSA. This CDR3 spans 17 amino acids. The CDR3 sequence: CASSLNGGPWDPGELFF. The CDR3 region has the DNA TGTGCCAGCAGCTTAAACGGGGGACCCTGGGACCCCGGGGAGCTGTTTTTT. The variable domain in full, with the rest retrieved from reference TRBV7-2 and TRBJ2-2, is GAGVSQSPSNKVTEKGKDVELRCDPISGHTALYWYRQSLGQGLEFLIYFQGNSAPDKSGLPSDRFSAERTGGSVSTLTIQRTQQEDSAVYLCASSLNGGPWDPGELFFGEGSRLTVL.

This clone has only a few counts. V is TRBV6-2 or TRBV6-3 and J is TRBJ2-3; the D gene could be TRBD1 or TRBD2 (5 bases each). V was clipped by 4 bases and J by 4 bases, with 18 bases between them. This CDR3 has 16 amino acids. Germline CDR1 MNHEY, CDR2 SVGEGT. CDR3 sequence: CASSSPGTGGPDTQYF. Here the CDR3 DNA reads TGTGCCAGCAGTTCCCCCGGGACCGGAGGTCCAGATACGCAGTATTTT.

The V call is TRBV5-5, the J call TRBJ2-7; 10 nucleotides line up with TRBD2. The J segment lost 2 bases and the V segment lost 4 bases, leaving 9 bases of the junction unmatched. The V gene's germline CDR1 is SGHKS and CDR2 YYEKEE (reference sequence). The CDR3 contains 16 residues. CDR3 amino acids: CASSHTGGTSAYEQYF. Here the CDR3 DNA reads TGTGCCAGCAGCCATACAGGGGGGACTAGCGCCTACGAGCAGTACTTC.

This rearrangement joins TRBV3-1 (or the pseudogene TRBV3-2) to TRBJ2-5; weak D call: TRBD1 (5 bases). Germline CDR1 reads LGHDT; CDR2 reads YNNKEL (reference sequence). This CDR3 region has 12 residues. The germline V and J ends were trimmed by 7 bases and 5 bases, with 11 bases remaining between them. The CDR3 region has the DNA TGTGCCAGCACCCAGGGCCCGGAGACCCAGTACTTC. Protein: CASTQGPETQYF.

The V and J genes are TRBV5-1 and TRBJ2-3, with D maybe TRBD2 (5 bases). Germline CDR1 and CDR2: SGHRS and YFSETQ. There are 13 residues in the CDR3. Trimming removed 7 bases at V and 2 bases at J, with 11 bases between. The CDR3 DNA follows: TGCGCCAGCCACCGGGAATTCACAGATACGCAGTATTTT. It translates to CASHREFTDTQYF.

The V and J genes are TRBV13 and TRBJ2-7, with 10 positions matching TRBD1. Germline V CDR1 and CDR2: PRHDT, FYEKMQ (reference sequence). With V trimmed by 1 base and J by 1 base, 16 bases remained unmatched. The CDR3 covers 20 residues. The CDR3 sequence: CASSLVTPIPGQGSSYEQYF. CDR3 DNA: TGTGCCAGCAGCTTAGTTACACCGATCCCGGGACAGGGGTCGTCCTACGAGCAGTACTTC.

The CDR3: CATSRDFGGEAFF. Here the CDR3 DNA reads TGTGCCACCAGCAGAGATTTCGGGGGGGAAGCTTTCTTT. The chain joins TRBV15 to TRBJ1-1; D may be TRBD1 (5 bases). The CDR3 extends over 13 amino acids. Per the germline V gene, CDR1 is LNHNV and CDR2 is YYDKDF (reference sequence). V was clipped by 0 bases and J by 8 bases, with 10 bases between them.

The chain couples TRBV28 to TRBJ1-5, with D tentatively TRBD1 (5 bases). Germline-derived CDR1 and CDR2 are MDHEN and SYDVKM. V shed 5 bases and J shed 6 bases, with 8 bases lying between them. The CDR3 runs 12 residues. This CDR3 reads CASSRGGQPQHF. CDR3 in DNA: TGTGCCAGCAGTAGGGGTGGTCAGCCCCAGCATTTT.

The chain links TRBV2 to TRBJ1-5; D is uncertain. The CDR3 has 12 amino acids. V lost 6 bases and J 11 bases, leaving 14 bases between the germline ends. Per germline, CDR1 SNHLY and CDR2 FYNNEI. CDR3 residues: CASRAGREAQHF. Written as DNA, the CDR3 is TGTGCCAGCAGAGCCGGACGGGAGGCCCAGCATTTT.

V and J are TRBV28 and TRBJ1-2; TRBD1 aligns across 7 bases. The CDR3 is 13 residues long. Trimming cost V 9 bases and J 2 bases; bases outside gene matches: 6. Germline assignment: CDR1 MDHEN and CDR2 SYDVKM. The chain's CDR3 is CASRPGQNYGYTF. CDR3 DNA sequence: TGTGCCAGTAGACCGGGACAGAACTATGGCTACACCTTC.

This clone occurred a few times. The chain employs TRBV6-2 or TRBV6-3 and TRBJ2-7; D not resolved. The germline V gene encodes CDR1 MNHEY and CDR2 SVGEGT. The CDR3 spans 15 residues. Trimming removed 2 bases from V and 3 bases from J, with 14 bases in between. Written as DNA, the CDR3 is TGTGCCAGCAGTTACCCAAGGCGGTCCGACTACGAGCAGTACTTC. Its translation is CASSYPRRSDYEQYF.

Only one count was recorded for this clone. V gene TRBV7-2 combines with J gene TRBJ1-1; 7 bases agree with TRBD1. V was clipped by 1 base and J by 1 base; unmatched bases: 3. CDR1 SGHTA and CDR2 FQGNSA come from the germline V gene. This CDR3 region has 15 residues. The CDR3 DNA is TGTGCCAGCAGCTTAGTCGCAGGGGGGAACACTGAAGCTTTCTTT. This encodes CASSLVAGGNTEAFF.